Listed below are T cell receptor beta chains from one sample, sequenced in a study of response to subunit inactivated influenza vaccine. TCRdb passed the RT-PCR reads through MiXCR, listing each CDR3 protein once. Seen here are 560,000 or so distinct CDR3 sequences, 7.6% observed once, and the top ten hold approximately 12%. The material was PBMCs from blood, obtained approximately 25 months after vaccination. Receptors were obtained from a man in his fifties or sixties who received an inactivated influenza vaccine. Both conserved end residues are part of each CDR3.

J: TRBJ2-7
V: TRBV7-2
CDR3: CASSFEGHEQYF

J: TRBJ2-3
V: TRBV11-1
CDR3: CASSLPRTSGGATDTQYF

J: TRBJ2-3
V: TRBV28
CDR3: CASSFREGLRDTQYF

J: TRBJ2-5
V: TRBV7-2
CDR3: CASSTLAGGPKTQYF

J: TRBJ1-6
V: TRBV20-1
CDR3: CSARQPGQGISPLHF

J: TRBJ1-4
V: TRBV7-9
CDR3: CASSFRDRVATNEKLFF

J: TRBJ2-7
V: TRBV20-1
CDR3: CSARFLGQASSEQYF

J: TRBJ2-7
V: TRBV5-1
CDR3: CASRPSQGSYEQYF

J: TRBJ1-2
V: TRBV4-1
CDR3: CASSSGTAYGYTF

J: TRBJ1-1
V: TRBV20-1
CDR3: CSARDQSEEAFF

J: TRBJ1-5
V: TRBV7-2
CDR3: CASSNRQGGQPQHF

J: TRBJ2-1
V: TRBV29-1
CDR3: CSVEEGDTYNEQFF

J: TRBJ2-1
V: TRBV11-1
CDR3: CASSPGSRGAGGINEQFF

J: TRBJ2-1
V: TRBV24-1
CDR3: CATSDPGGKSSYNEQFF

J: TRBJ1-1
V: TRBV6-2/TRBV6-3
CDR3: CASRRDRQGYTEAFF

J: TRBJ2-7
V: TRBV5-5
CDR3: CASSSDGGAAYEQYF

J: TRBJ2-2
V: TRBV10-3
CDR3: CAISESSGGELFF

J: TRBJ1-5
V: TRBV6-1
CDR3: CASRPRGGDSNQPQHF

J: TRBJ2-1
V: TRBV7-7
CDR3: CASSPRASGLPNEQFF

J: TRBJ2-1
V: TRBV19
CDR3: CASSTGSGGDEQFF

J: TRBJ1-1
V: TRBV2
CDR3: CASMGHPNTEAFF

J: TRBJ1-4
V: TRBV20-1
CDR3: CSASPGFDEKLFF

J: TRBJ2-2
V: TRBV5-6
CDR3: CASSPGTGMNTGELFF

J: TRBJ2-1
V: TRBV7-2
CDR3: CASSLAAGEYNEQFF

J: TRBJ2-1
V: TRBV6-1
CDR3: CASSRSNRGVNEQFF

J: TRBJ1-4
V: TRBV7-9
CDR3: CASSLLDRDGEKLFF

J: TRBJ2-2
V: TRBV15
CDR3: CATSRVAAGNTGELFF

J: TRBJ2-1
V: TRBV4-3
CDR3: CASSHGAWDNEQFF

J: TRBJ2-7
V: TRBV15
CDR3: CATSRESYEQYF

J: TRBJ2-1
V: TRBV9
CDR3: CASSVGGTGAPYNEQFF

J: TRBJ2-7
V: TRBV5-1
CDR3: CASSQLASGTSGVHEQYF

J: TRBJ1-2
V: TRBV12-3/TRBV12-4
CDR3: CASSPRGPLTLYGYTF

J: TRBJ1-5
V: TRBV6-5
CDR3: CASSYWQSNQPQHF

J: TRBJ2-1
V: TRBV27
CDR3: CASSFRGNPYNEQFF

J: TRBJ2-7
V: TRBV2
CDR3: CASSFRSLFYEQYF

J: TRBJ2-7
V: TRBV10-3
CDR3: CAISVTSGRASEQYF

J: TRBJ1-2
V: TRBV12-3/TRBV12-4
CDR3: CASSFITGGYGYTF

J: TRBJ1-2
V: TRBV3-1
CDR3: CASSTKTDGYTF

J: TRBJ1-3
V: TRBV6-1
CDR3: CASSQGGGSGNTIYF

J: TRBJ2-1
V: TRBV7-8
CDR3: CASSFHMSGSRGSYNEQFF

J: TRBJ2-3
V: TRBV9
CDR3: CASSVDDADTQYF

J: TRBJ1-1
V: TRBV10-3
CDR3: CAISLGINTEAFF

J: TRBJ2-7
V: TRBV29-1
CDR3: CSVEVSGTGFYEQYF

J: TRBJ1-2
V: TRBV3-1
CDR3: CASSPRLVTYGYTF

J: TRBJ2-7
V: TRBV4-3
CDR3: CASSQDFQGSSSYEQYF

J: TRBJ2-5
V: TRBV2
CDR3: CASSASWVGGIQETQYF

J: TRBJ2-5
V: TRBV20-1
CDR3: CSARDGQWGPPEVEETQYF

J: TRBJ2-6
V: TRBV12-3/TRBV12-4
CDR3: CASTLSASGANVLTF

J: TRBJ2-5
V: TRBV7-2
CDR3: CASSLGQHAQETQYF

J: TRBJ1-2
V: TRBV20-1
CDR3: CSARQGYGYTF

J: TRBJ2-2
V: TRBV6-4
CDR3: CASRQATNTGELFF

J: TRBJ1-6
V: TRBV12-3/TRBV12-4
CDR3: CASSLEGTGKNSPLHF

J: TRBJ2-2
V: TRBV5-1
CDR3: CASSSGLVNTGELFF

J: TRBJ1-5
V: TRBV27
CDR3: CASRKEGRGQPQHF

J: TRBJ2-7
V: TRBV11-2
CDR3: CASSQSRLGTMNYEQYF

J: TRBJ2-7
V: TRBV24-1
CDR3: CATSDPTGLEVQYF

J: TRBJ1-1
V: TRBV7-9
CDR3: CASSLGAGGVEAFF

J: TRBJ1-4
V: TRBV21-1
CDR3: CASSKGSCVREKLFF

J: TRBJ2-1
V: TRBV5-1
CDR3: CASSPAGVNQRGIFEQFF

J: TRBJ2-2
V: TRBV20-1
CDR3: CSATSGETGELFF